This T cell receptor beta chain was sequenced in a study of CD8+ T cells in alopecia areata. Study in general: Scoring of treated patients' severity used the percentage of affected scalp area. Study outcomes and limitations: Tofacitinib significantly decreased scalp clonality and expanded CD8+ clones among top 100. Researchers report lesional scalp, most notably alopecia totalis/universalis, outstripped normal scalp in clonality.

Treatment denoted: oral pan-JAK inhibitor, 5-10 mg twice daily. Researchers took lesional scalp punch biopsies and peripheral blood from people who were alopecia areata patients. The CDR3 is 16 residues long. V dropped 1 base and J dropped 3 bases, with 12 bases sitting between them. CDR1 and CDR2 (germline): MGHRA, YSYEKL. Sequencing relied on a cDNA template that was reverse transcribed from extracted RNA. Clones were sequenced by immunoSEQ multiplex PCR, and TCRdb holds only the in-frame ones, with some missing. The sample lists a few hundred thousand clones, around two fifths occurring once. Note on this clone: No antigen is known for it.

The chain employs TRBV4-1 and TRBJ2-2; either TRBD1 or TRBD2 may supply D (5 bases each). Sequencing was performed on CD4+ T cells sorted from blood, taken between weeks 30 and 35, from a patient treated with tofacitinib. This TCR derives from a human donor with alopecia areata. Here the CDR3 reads CASSQGGTGDTGELFF. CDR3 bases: TGCGCCAGCAGCCAAGGTGGGACGGGTGACACCGGGGAGCTGTTTTTT.